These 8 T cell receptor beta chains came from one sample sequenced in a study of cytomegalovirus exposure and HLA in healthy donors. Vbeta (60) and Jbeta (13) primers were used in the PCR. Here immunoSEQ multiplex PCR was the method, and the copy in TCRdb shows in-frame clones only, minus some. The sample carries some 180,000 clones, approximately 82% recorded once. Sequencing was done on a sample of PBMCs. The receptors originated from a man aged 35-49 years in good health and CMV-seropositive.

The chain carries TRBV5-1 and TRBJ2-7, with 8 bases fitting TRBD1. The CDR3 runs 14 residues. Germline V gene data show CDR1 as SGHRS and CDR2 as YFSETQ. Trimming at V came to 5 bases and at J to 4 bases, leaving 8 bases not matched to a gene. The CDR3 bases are TGCGCCAGCAGTCAACCAGGGGGCGGATACGAGCAGTACTTC. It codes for CASSQPGGGYEQYF.

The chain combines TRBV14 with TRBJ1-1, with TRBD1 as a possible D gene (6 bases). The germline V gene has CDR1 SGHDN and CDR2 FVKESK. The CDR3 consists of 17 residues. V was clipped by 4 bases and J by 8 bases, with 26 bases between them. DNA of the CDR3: TGTGCCAGCAGCCTCAACAGAGGGCGGCAGGGGACGGACGAAGCTTTCTTT. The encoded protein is CASSLNRGRQGTDEAFF.

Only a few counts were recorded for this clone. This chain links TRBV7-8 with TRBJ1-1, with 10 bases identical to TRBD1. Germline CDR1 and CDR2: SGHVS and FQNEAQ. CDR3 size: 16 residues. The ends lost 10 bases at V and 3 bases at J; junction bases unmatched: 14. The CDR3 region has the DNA TGTGCCACAAAGCGTCGGGACAGGGGTTCCGACACTGAAGCTTTCTTT. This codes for CATKRRDRGSDTEAFF.

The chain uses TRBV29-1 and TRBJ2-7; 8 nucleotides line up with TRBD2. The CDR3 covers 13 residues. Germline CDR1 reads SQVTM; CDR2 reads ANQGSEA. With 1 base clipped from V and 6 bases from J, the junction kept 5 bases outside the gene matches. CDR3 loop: CSVEANGRAEQYF. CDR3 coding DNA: TGCAGCGTTGAAGCTAACGGGAGGGCCGAGCAGTACTTC.

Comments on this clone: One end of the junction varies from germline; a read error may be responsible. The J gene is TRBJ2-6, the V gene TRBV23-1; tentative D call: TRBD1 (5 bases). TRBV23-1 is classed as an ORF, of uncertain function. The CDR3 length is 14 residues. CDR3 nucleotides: TGCGCCAGCAGTCAATCCCGACAGTCTATAGAGGTGGGTTTC. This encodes CASSQSRQSIEVGF.

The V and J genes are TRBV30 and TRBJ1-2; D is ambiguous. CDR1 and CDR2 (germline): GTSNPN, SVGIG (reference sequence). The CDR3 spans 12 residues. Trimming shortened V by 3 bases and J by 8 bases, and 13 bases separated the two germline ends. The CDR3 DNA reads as TGTGCCTGGAGCCTCGAACAGTTCGGCTACACCTTC. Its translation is CAWSLEQFGYTF.

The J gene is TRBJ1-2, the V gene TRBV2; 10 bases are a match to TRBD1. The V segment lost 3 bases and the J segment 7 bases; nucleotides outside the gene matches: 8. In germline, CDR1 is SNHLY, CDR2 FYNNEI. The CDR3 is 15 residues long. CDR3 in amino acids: CASSDTGTGVFGYTF. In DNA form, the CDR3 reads TGTGCCAGCAGTGACACGGGGACAGGGGTTTTTGGCTACACCTTC. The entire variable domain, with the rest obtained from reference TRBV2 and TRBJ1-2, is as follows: EPEVTQTPSHQVTQMGQEVILRCVPISNHLYFYWYRQILGQKVEFLVSFYNNEISEKSEIFDDQFSVERPDGSNFTLKIRSTKLEDSAMYFCASSDTGTGVFGYTFGSGTRLTVV.

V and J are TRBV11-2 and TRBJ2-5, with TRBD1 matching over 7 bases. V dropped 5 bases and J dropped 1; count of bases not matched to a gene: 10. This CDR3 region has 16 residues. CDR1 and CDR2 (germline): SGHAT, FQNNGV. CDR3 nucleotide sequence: TGTGCCAGCAGCAAACCGAGGGGGCGGATCCAAGAGACCCAGTACTTC. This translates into CASSKPRGRIQETQYF.